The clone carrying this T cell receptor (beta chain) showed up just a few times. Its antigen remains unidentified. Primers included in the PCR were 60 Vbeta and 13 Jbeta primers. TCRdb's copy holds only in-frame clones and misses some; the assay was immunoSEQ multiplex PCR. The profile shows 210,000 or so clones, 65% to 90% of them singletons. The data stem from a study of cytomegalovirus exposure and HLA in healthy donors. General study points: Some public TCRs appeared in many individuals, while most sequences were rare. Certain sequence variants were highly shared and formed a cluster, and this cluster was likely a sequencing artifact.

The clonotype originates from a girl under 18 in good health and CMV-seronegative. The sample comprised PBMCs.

The chain's CDR3 is CASSLAGFEAFF. CDR3 sequence (DNA): TGTGCCAGCAGCTTGGCCGGGTTTGAAGCTTTCTTT. The V and J genes are TRBV5-6 and TRBJ1-1; no reliable D call. This CDR3 spans 12 amino acids. The V end was cut by 0 bases, the J end by 7 bases, with 7 bases between. Germline V gene sequence: CDR1 SGHDT, CDR2 YYEEEE.